The T cell receptor beta chain described here comes from a study of siplizumab effects on memory and regulatory T cells. Turning to this clone: Its cognate antigen is unknown.

The study, taken as a whole, reports: Unstimulated naive T cells seemed to show more diversity than memory cells did, and they also seemed to be among the major contributors to the alloresponse.

This CDR3 contains 13 residues. Trimming removed 6 bases from V and 2 bases from J, with 11 bases in between. Germline values: CDR1 MNHEY, CDR2 SMNVEV (reference sequence). Measured with immunoSEQ multiplex PCR; TCRdb has only the in-frame clones, and not every one. The sample shows 100,000 or so clones, roughly 94% of them seen only once. The sequencing sample was made of non-Treg CD4+ T cells sorted from blood. J is TRBJ2-7 and V is TRBV27, with D tentatively TRBD1 (5 bases). This TCR came from a human donor in good health. The CDR3 loop reads CASRRQKTYEQYF. CDR3 sequence (DNA): TGTGCCAGCAGGAGACAGAAAACCTACGAGCAGTACTTC.